The TCR beta chain under discussion was sequenced for a study of regulatory T cells in long-lasting Graves disease. Time point denoted: newly diagnosed GD, antithyroid drugs for less than 3 months. PBMCs were the source of the RNA used for TCR sequencing. American Thyroid Association guidelines defined Graves' disease diagnosis. Patients came from an endocrinology department in Xi'an, China. Combining iRepertoire HTBI primers with Arm-PCR of CDR3 regions, the authors built TCR beta libraries. Via MiXCR, TCRdb re-called the multiplex PCR reads, giving one row per CDR3 protein. The sample shows 400,000 to 450,000 distinct CDR3 sequences, about 16% of them seen only once. Germline V gene data show CDR1 as SQVTM and CDR2 as ANQGSEA. This CDR3 comprises 16 residues. Trimming pared 1 base from V and 3 bases from J, leaving 16 bases between. This same sample was also part of a study on T cells in Graves' hyperthyroidism and ophthalmopathy.

The rearrangement joins TRBV29-1 to TRBJ2-1; D may be TRBD2 (6 bases). This TCR was sampled from a woman in her twenties or thirties with Graves disease. The starting material was peripheral blood mononuclear cells (PBMCs), obtained at new diagnosis, from a patient treated with antithyroid drugs. CDR3: CSVEVYGAGSYNEQFF. The CDR3 DNA is TGCAGCGTTGAAGTGTATGGGGCGGGAAGCTACAATGAGCAGTTCTTC.